Listed here are 24 T cell receptor beta chains from one sample, sequenced in a study of CD8+CD57+ T cells in acquired aplastic anemia. Profiling of TCR beta VDJ combinations and CDR3 sequences used genomic DNA as template. TCRdb fed the reads into MiXCR, producing one record per CDR3 protein. Of about 180,000 distinct CDR3 sequences listed, around 63% are singletons. Patients sequenced had flow cytometry evidence of CD8+CD57+ cell expansion. The sequenced material came from sorted CD4+, CD8+, or CD8+CD57+ T cells (not recorded which) from PBMCs. All receptors come from a human donor with aplastic anemia.

The V gene is TRBV20-1, the J gene TRBJ2-5; 7 nucleotides agree with TRBD2. Per the germline V gene, CDR1 is DFQATT and CDR2 is SNEGSKA (reference sequence). This CDR3 region has 13 residues. In DNA form, the CDR3 reads TGCAGCCCGCTACCCAGCGGGGACGAGACCCAGTACTTC. It is translated as CSPLPSGDETQYF.

The chain has TRBV10-3 and TRBJ2-6; TRBD1 matches 8 bases. With 6 bases clipped from V and 2 bases from J, the junction kept 6 bases outside the gene matches. Per germline, CDR1 ENHRY and CDR2 SYGVKD. This CDR3 is built from 16 residues. The CDR3 coding sequence is TGTGCCATCAGCAAAACAGGGGGAACTGGGGCCAACGTCCTGACTTTC. This sequence encodes CAISKTGGTGANVLTF.

This clonotype came up a few times. The chain combines TRBV19 with TRBJ1-3; D uncertain. The CDR3 length is 14 residues. V shed 7 bases and J shed 0 bases, with 10 bases lying between them. In germline, CDR1 is LNHDA, CDR2 SQIVND (reference sequence). This CDR3 reads CASIEGHSGNTIYF. The DNA for the CDR3 is TGTGCCAGTATAGAGGGCCACTCTGGAAACACCATATATTTT.

This chain uses TRBV7-2 with TRBJ1-2; tentative D call: TRBD1 (5 bases). V lost 3 bases to trimming and J lost 4 bases, with 9 bases between them. The CDR3 totals 13 residues. Germline V gives CDR1 SGHTA, CDR2 FQGNSA. CDR3 residues: CASSLTDRYGYTF. In nucleotides, the CDR3 is TGTGCCAGCAGCTTGACAGACCGCTATGGCTACACCTTC. The full variable domain, with the rest looked up from reference TRBV7-2 and TRBJ1-2, is GAGVSQSPSNKVTEKGKDVELRCDPISGHTALYWYRQSLGQGLEFLIYFQGNSAPDKSGLPSDRFSAERTGGSVSTLTIQRTQQEDSAVYLCASSLTDRYGYTFGSGTRLTVV.

This clonotype was recorded a few times. This chain connects TRBV30 to TRBJ1-1; TRBD1 might be the D (5 bases). CDR3 length equals 13 residues. Trimming took 4 bases from V and 0 from J, leaving 9 bases between them. CDR1 and CDR2 from the germline V gene are GTSNPN and SVGIG (reference sequence). The CDR3 protein is CAWNEGLNTEAFF. The DNA for the CDR3 is TGTGCCTGGAACGAGGGACTGAACACTGAAGCTTTCTTT. Full variable domain (remainder filled in from reference TRBV30 and TRBJ1-1): SQTIHQWPATLVQPVGSPLSLECTVEGTSNPNLYWYRQAAGRGLQLLFYSVGIGQISSEVPQNLSASRPQDRQFILSSKKLLLSDSGFYLCAWNEGLNTEAFFGQGTRLTVV.

The CDR3 region is CASSARPDSSYNSPLHF. CDR3 nucleotide sequence: TGTGCCAGCAGCGCCCGCCCGGACAGCTCCTATAATTCACCCCTCCACTTT. The chain carries TRBV7-2 and TRBJ1-6; D is possibly TRBD1 (6 bases). The CDR3 length is 17 residues. Germline assignment: CDR1 SGHTA and CDR2 FQGNSA. The V gene lost 5 bases and the J gene lost 0 bases, with 14 bases spanning the gap.

V gene TRBV19 combines with J gene TRBJ1-2; D uncertain. The V end was cut by 8 bases, the J end by 0 bases, with 13 bases between. CDR3 length: 14 residues. Germline CDR1 and CDR2: LNHDA and SQIVND (reference sequence). As DNA, the CDR3 is TGTGCCAGTTGCGTCGTCGGAACTAACTATGGCTACACCTTC. Residues: CASCVVGTNYGYTF.

This clonotype was detected a few times. The J gene is TRBJ2-7, the V gene TRBV9; 7 bases agree with TRBD1. V dropped 3 bases and J dropped 7; count of bases not matched to a gene: 4. The CDR3 extends over 12 amino acids. Germline V lookup: CDR1 SGDLS, CDR2 YYNGEE. CDR3 amino acids: CASSATGVEQYF. CDR3 DNA: TGTGCCAGCAGCGCCACAGGGGTTGAGCAGTACTTC.

The chain carries TRBV7-3 and TRBJ1-2; 11 bases are a match to TRBD1. Per germline, CDR1 SGHTA and CDR2 FQGTGA. This CDR3 is 15 amino acids long. V was pared by 3 bases and J by 6 bases, with 6 bases of the junction left unmatched. In nucleotides, the CDR3 is TGTGCCAGCAGCTTGGGGGACAGGGGGTGGAATGGCTACACCTTC. Protein: CASSLGDRGWNGYTF.

With respect to this clonotype: The conserved final phenylalanine or tryptophan is absent from the CDR3, which likely points to a read error. The chain combines TRBV7-9 with TRBJ2-1, with 8 bases fitting TRBD1. CDR1 is SEHNR and CDR2 is FQNEAQ in the germline V gene (reference sequence). The CDR3 is 14 residues long. Trimming cost V 5 bases and J 8 bases; bases outside gene matches: 8. The CDR3 DNA reads TGTGCCAGCAGCCCCGGACAGGGTTCCGATGAGCAGTTCTCC. Encoded protein: CASSPGQGSDEQFS.

This clonotype has only one observation. The rearrangement uses TRBV7-9 and TRBJ2-1; D is unclear. V was shortened by 4 bases and J by 7 bases, with 5 bases between the two germline ends. Germline loops: CDR1 SEHNR, CDR2 FQNEAQ (reference sequence). The CDR3 length is 11 residues. CDR3 nucleotides: TGTGCCAGCAGCTCTTTGAATGAGCAGTTCTTC. Protein: CASSSLNEQFF.

For this clonotype: Its ends do not fully match the called genes, so a read error is possible. In nucleotides, the CDR3 is TGTGCCAGCAGCTTCCGGACAGGGAACGCTGAAGCTTTCTTT. Translation gives CASSFRTGNAEAFF. The chain joins TRBV9 to TRBJ1-1; 8 nucleotides match TRBD1. The CDR3 has 14 amino acids. Germline CDR1 reads SGDLS; CDR2 reads YYNGEE.

There are a few counts of this clonotype. The chain couples TRBV7-8 to TRBJ2-7, with D perhaps matching TRBD1 or TRBD2 (5 bases each). V was shortened by 6 bases and J by 3 bases, with 18 bases between the two germline ends. Looked up from germline, CDR1 is SGHVS and CDR2 is FQNEAQ. The CDR3 is 15 residues long. The CDR3 coding sequence is TGTGCCAGCAGATTAAAGGTTGGGACGGACTACGAGCAGTACTTC. This translates into CASRLKVGTDYEQYF.

This clonotype was observed a single time. An end of the junction does not agree with germline; a read error may underlie this. The rearrangement joins TRBV7-2 to TRBJ2-2, with 10 positions matching TRBD1. The CDR3 consists of 17 residues. Germline V gene lookup returns CDR1 SGHTA and CDR2 FQGNSA. This chain's CDR3 is CASSVAIGTGVTGELFF. CDR3 coding DNA: TGTGCCAGCAGCGTAGCGATCGGGACAGGGGTCACCGGGGAGCTGTTTTTT.

V and J are TRBV9 and TRBJ2-7; D might be TRBD2 (5 bases). V gave up 4 bases and J gave up 3 bases, with 20 bases separating them. Germline V gives CDR1 SGDLS, CDR2 YYNGEE. This CDR3 is built from 16 residues. CDR3 DNA: TGTGCCAGCAGCCCCCCGGTGAGGAGGAAGGACTACGAGCAGTACTTC. This sequence encodes CASSPPVRRKDYEQYF.

V is TRBV7-6 and J is TRBJ1-2; 9 bases match TRBD1. Germline CDR1 is SGHVS and CDR2 is FNYEAQ. The CDR3 is 18 amino acids. With V trimmed by 4 bases and J by 4 bases, 16 bases remained unmatched. CDR3 amino acids: CASSSQSQGQGIFYGYTF. CDR3 sequence (DNA): TGTGCCAGCAGCTCCCAGAGTCAGGGACAGGGAATTTTCTATGGCTACACCTTC.

This chain joins TRBV15 and TRBJ2-7; either TRBD1 or TRBD2 may fit D (5 bases each). The CDR3 has 14 amino acids. V was shortened by 0 bases and J by 2 bases, with 8 bases between the two germline ends. Germline CDR1 reads LNHNV; CDR2 reads YYDKDF (reference sequence). The CDR3 sequence: CATSRDLGPYEQYF. The DNA of the CDR3 is TGTGCCACCAGCAGAGATCTGGGACCCTACGAGCAGTACTTC.

V and J are TRBV7-3 and TRBJ2-5, with D maybe TRBD1 (6 bases). The CDR3 contains 14 residues. Per the germline V gene, CDR1 is SGHTA and CDR2 is FQGTGA. V gave up 5 bases and J gave up 2 bases, with 12 bases separating them. The CDR3 region has the DNA TGTGCCAGCAGCCGGACAGATAAGCAAGAGACCCAGTACTTC. This codes for CASSRTDKQETQYF. The full variable domain, its missing parts supplied by reference TRBV7-3 and TRBJ2-5, is GAGVSQTPSNKVTEKGKYVELRCDPISGHTALYWYRQSLGQGPEFLIYFQGTGAADDSGLPNDRFFAVRPEGSVSTLKIQRTERGDSAVYLCASSRTDKQETQYFGPGTRLLVL.

The chain joins TRBV20-1 to TRBJ1-5; TRBD1 is a possible D gene (6 bases). Between the trimmed V and J ends, which lost 4 bases and 0 bases, there was a span of 19 bases. The CDR3 consists of 17 residues. Germline V gene data show CDR1 as DFQATT and CDR2 as SNEGSKA (reference sequence). CDR3 sequence reads: CSANKRQGQLSNQPQHF. The CDR3 DNA is TGCAGTGCTAACAAACGTCAAGGACAGCTTAGCAATCAGCCCCAGCATTTT.

V usage is TRBV10-3 and J usage is TRBJ2-5; 9 nucleotides line up with TRBD1. This CDR3 has 14 amino acids. The junction had 4 bases not matched to a gene; V was cut back by 6 bases and J by 2 bases. The germline V gene encodes CDR1 ENHRY and CDR2 SYGVKD. CDR3 residues: CAISSTGGQETQYF. Written as DNA, the CDR3 is TGTGCCATCAGCTCGACAGGGGGGCAAGAGACCCAGTACTTC.

This clonotype was observed at least ten times. This chain links TRBV12-3 or TRBV12-4 with TRBJ1-1; D is undetermined. The V end was cut by 3 bases, the J end by 1 base, with 9 bases between. The length of the CDR3 is 14 residues. CDR3 nucleotide sequence: TGTGCCAGCAGTTTTTGGACCGGGAACACTGAAGCTTTCTTT. It specifies CASSFWTGNTEAFF.

This chain uses TRBV6-6 with TRBJ1-5; possibly TRBD1 for D (5 bases). This CDR3 has 17 amino acids. From germline, CDR1 is MNHNY and CDR2 SVGAGI (reference sequence). V was shortened by 5 bases and J by 3 bases, with 20 bases between the two germline ends. The CDR3 region has the DNA TGTGCCAGCAGTCACGAGATAAGTGGGGGGTCCAATCAGCCCCAGCATTTT. Encoded protein: CASSHEISGGSNQPQHF.

This clonotype was observed many times. V and J are TRBV6-5 and TRBJ1-1; TRBD1 agrees at 9 bases. The CDR3 totals 13 residues. Germline V gives CDR1 MNHEY, CDR2 SVGAGI. The ends lost 6 bases at V and 3 bases at J; junction bases unmatched: 2. CDR3 in DNA: TGTGCCAGCAGCCACAGGGGGCACACTGAAGCTTTCTTT. Its translation is CASSHRGHTEAFF.

The chain employs TRBV7-9 and TRBJ2-1; 9 bases are shared with TRBD1. The CDR3 sequence is 15 residues long. Looked up from germline, CDR1 is SEHNR and CDR2 is FQNEAQ (reference sequence). Trimming cost V 5 bases and J 6 bases; bases outside gene matches: 8. The CDR3 nucleotides read TGTGCCAGCAGCCCATTCAGGGACAGGGTCAATGAGCAGTTCTTC. It encodes CASSPFRDRVNEQFF.